The 4 T cell receptor beta chains reported below all come from one sample, sequenced in a study of blood T cell repertoires in COVID-19. Produced via immunoSEQ multiplex PCR; TCRdb's table is partial and in-frame only. This sample has just over 650,000 clones; 70% to 90% occur once, and the top ten carry under 0.3%. Sequenced material: peripheral blood. The receptors here all came from a woman aged 18-35 years with acute or convalescent COVID-19.

The V and J genes are TRBV7-2 and TRBJ1-2, with TRBD1 as a possible D gene (6 bases). V gave up 5 bases and J gave up 1 base, with 11 bases separating them. The CDR3 consists of 14 residues. Per germline, CDR1 SGHTA and CDR2 FQGNSA. CDR3 amino acids: CASSTDRNNYGYTF. CDR3 DNA: TGTGCCAGCAGCACAGACAGGAATAACTATGGCTACACCTTC.

This sequence joins TRBV5-6 and TRBJ1-1; 12 bases map to TRBD1. The CDR3 spans 17 residues. Trimming at V came to 4 bases and at J to 3 bases, leaving 10 bases not matched to a gene. Germline lookup yields CDR1 SGHDT and CDR2 YYEEEE. CDR3 nucleotide sequence: TGTGCCAGCAGCAAGGGACAGGGGGCAATTTACTACACTGAAGCTTTCTTT. Its protein is CASSKGQGAIYYTEAFF.

V usage is TRBV6-2 or TRBV6-3 and J usage is TRBJ2-1, with TRBD2 matching over 12 bases. The CDR3 contains 16 residues. From germline, CDR1 is MNHEY and CDR2 SVGEGT. With V trimmed by 0 bases and J by 8 bases, 5 bases remained unmatched. This chain's CDR3 is CASSYSITSGGYEQFF. Written as DNA, the CDR3 is TGTGCCAGCAGTTACTCGATAACTAGCGGGGGGTATGAGCAGTTCTTC.

This clone appeared a few times. CDR3 region: CASGPDRGHSPLHF. CDR3 nucleotide sequence: TGTGCTAGTGGACCGGACAGGGGACACTCACCCCTCCACTTT. The J gene is TRBJ1-6, the V gene TRBV12-5; TRBD1 matches 9 bases. From germline, CDR1 is LGHNT and CDR2 FRNRAP. Trimming at V came to 6 bases and at J to 10 bases, leaving 7 bases not matched to a gene. The CDR3 has 14 residues.